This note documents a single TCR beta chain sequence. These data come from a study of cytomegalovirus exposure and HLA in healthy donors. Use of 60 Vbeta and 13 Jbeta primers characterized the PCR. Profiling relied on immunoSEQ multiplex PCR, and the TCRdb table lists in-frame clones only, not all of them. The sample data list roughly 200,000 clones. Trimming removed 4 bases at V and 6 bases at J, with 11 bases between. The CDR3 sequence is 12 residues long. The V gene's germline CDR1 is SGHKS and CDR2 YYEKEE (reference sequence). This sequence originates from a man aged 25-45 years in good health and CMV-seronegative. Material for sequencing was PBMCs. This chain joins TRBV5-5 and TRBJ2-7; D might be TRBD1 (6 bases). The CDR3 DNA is TGTGCCAGCAGCCCTCAGGGGCCCGAGCAGTACTTC. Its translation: CASSPQGPEQYF.